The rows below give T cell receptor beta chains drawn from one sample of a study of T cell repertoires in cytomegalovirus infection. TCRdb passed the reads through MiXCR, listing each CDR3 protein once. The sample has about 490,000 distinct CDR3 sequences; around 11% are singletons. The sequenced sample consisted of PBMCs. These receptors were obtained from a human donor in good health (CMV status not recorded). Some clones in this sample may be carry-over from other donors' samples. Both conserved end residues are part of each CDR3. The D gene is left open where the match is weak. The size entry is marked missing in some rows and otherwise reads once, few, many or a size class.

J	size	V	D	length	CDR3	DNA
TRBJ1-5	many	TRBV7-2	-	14	CASSQTGTNQPQHF	TGTGCCAGCAGTCAGACAGGAACCAATCAGCCCCAGCATTTT
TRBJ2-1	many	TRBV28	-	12	CASRQGDNEQFF	TGTGCCAGCAGACAAGGCGACAATGAGCAGTTCTTC
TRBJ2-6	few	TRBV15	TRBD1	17	CATSRDRQGRGANVLTF	TGTGCCACCAGCAGAGATCGACAGGGGAGAGGGGCCAACGTCCTGACTTTC
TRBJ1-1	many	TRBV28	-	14	CASRLEGGGTEAFF	TGTGCCAGCCGACTCGAGGGAGGTGGAACTGAAGCTTTCTTT
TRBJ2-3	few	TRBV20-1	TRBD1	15	CSARDRGRGTDTQYF	TGCAGTGCTCGGGACAGGGGGCGAGGCACAGATACGCAGTATTTT
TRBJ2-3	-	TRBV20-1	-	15	CSARDEAGRTDTQYF	TGCAGTGCTAGAGATGAGGCAGGGCGGACAGATACGCAGTATTTT
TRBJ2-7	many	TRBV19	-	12	CASSISVAPAYF	TGTGCCAGTAGTATTTCGGTTGCGCCTGCGTACTTC
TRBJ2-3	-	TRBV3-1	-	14	CASSPRYSTDTQYF	TGTGCCAGCAGCCCCAGATATAGCACAGATACGCAGTATTTT
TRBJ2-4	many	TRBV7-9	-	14	CASSLARGGDIQYF	TGTGCCAGCAGCTTAGCCAGGGGAGGGGACATTCAGTACTTC
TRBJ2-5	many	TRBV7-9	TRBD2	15	CASSSTSGTQETQYF	TGTGCCAGCAGCTCGACTAGCGGAACCCAAGAGACCCAGTACTTC
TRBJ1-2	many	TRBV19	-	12	CASRGAGRGYTF	TGTGCCAGTAGGGGGGCCGGTCGAGGCTACACCTTC
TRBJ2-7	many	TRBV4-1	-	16	CASSKGLAFGSVEQYF	TGCGCCAGCAGCAAAGGCCTAGCTTTCGGGAGCGTCGAGCAGTACTTC
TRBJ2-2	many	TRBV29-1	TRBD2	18	CSVEGIVAGGPRTGELFF	TGCAGCGTTGAAGGGATAGTAGCGGGGGGGCCTCGCACCGGGGAGCTGTTTTTT
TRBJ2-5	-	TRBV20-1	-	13	CSASSGPQETQYF	TGCAGTGCTAGTTCGGGTCCCCAAGAGACCCAGTACTTC
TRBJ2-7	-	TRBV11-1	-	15	CASSPIRGQPYEQYF	TGTGCCAGCAGCCCAATTCGGGGCCAACCCTACGAGCAGTACTTC
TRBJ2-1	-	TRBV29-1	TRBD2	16	CSVGPLAGGSYNEQFF	TGCAGCGTTGGGCCCCTGGCGGGAGGTTCCTACAATGAGCAGTTCTTC
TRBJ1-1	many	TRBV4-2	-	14	CASSQVVRDTEAFF	TGTGCCAGCAGCCAAGTTGTGAGGGACACTGAAGCTTTCTTT
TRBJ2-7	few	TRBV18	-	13	CASSLNDGYEQYF	TGTGCCAGCTCACTGAATGACGGCTACGAGCAGTACTTC
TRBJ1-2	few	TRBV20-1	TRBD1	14	CSARDIDRGGGYTF	TGCAGTGCTAGAGATATCGACAGGGGAGGTGGCTACACCTTC
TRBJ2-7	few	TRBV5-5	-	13	CASSQDIGLEQYF	TGTGCCAGCAGCCAAGACATAGGGCTCGAGCAGTACTTC
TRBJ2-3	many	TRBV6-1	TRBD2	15	CASSERGDGTDTQYF	TGTGCCAGCAGTGAACGGGGGGATGGGACAGATACGCAGTATTTT
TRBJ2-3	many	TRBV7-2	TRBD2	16	CASSLEAGGGVDTQYF	TGTGCCAGCAGCTTAGAAGCGGGAGGGGGGGTGGATACGCAGTATTTT
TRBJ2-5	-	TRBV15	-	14	CATSRPGESVDQYF	TGTGCCACCAGCAGACCGGGAGAGAGTGTGGACCAGTACTTC
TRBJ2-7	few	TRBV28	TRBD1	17	CASSFFPRDSYPTRQYF	TGTGCCAGCAGTTTTTTTCCTCGGGACAGTTATCCTACGAGGCAGTACTTC
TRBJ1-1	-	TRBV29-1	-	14	CSVEVQGVNTEAFF	TGCAGCGTTGAAGTGCAGGGAGTTAACACTGAAGCTTTCTTT
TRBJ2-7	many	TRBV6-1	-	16	CASSEMITGFSYEQYF	TGTGCCAGCAGTGAAATGATCACAGGGTTCTCCTACGAGCAGTACTTC
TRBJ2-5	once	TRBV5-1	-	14	CANSPGGPGETQYF	TGCGCCAACAGCCCGGGGGGCCCGGGGGAGACCCAGTACTTC